Listed below are T cell receptor beta chains from one sample, sequenced in a study of T cell repertoires in cytomegalovirus infection. Each CDR3 protein is one row after TCRdb ran MiXCR on the reads. The table records roughly 310,000 distinct CDR3 sequences, under 20% of them present only once. Sequenced material: PBMCs. The receptors stem from a human donor in good health (CMV status not recorded). Some clones in this sample may be carry-over from other donors' samples. CDR3s include the opening cysteine and the closing phenylalanine or tryptophan. A D gene is named only where the DNA matches it firmly. Some rows have no size entry. The others give once, few or many, or a class for an expanded clone.

D gene: TRBD1; CDR3 length: 14; V gene: TRBV6-5; J gene: TRBJ2-7; clone size: .; CDR3 DNA: TGTGCCAGCAGTTCCTGGACAGGGAGCCACGAGCAGTACTTC; CDR3 protein: CASSSWTGSHEQYF
D gene: .; CDR3 length: 13; V gene: TRBV12-3/TRBV12-4; J gene: TRBJ1-4; clone size: .; CDR3 DNA: TGTGCCAGCAGCGTACACGGGCGCGAAAAACTGTTTTTT; CDR3 protein: CASSVHGREKLFF
D gene: TRBD1; CDR3 length: 15; V gene: TRBV6-6; J gene: TRBJ2-1; clone size: many; CDR3 DNA: TGTGCCAGCAGATTATCCGGGACAGGGGGCGATGAGCAGTTCTTC; CDR3 protein: CASRLSGTGGDEQFF
D gene: .; CDR3 length: 14; V gene: TRBV10-3; J gene: TRBJ2-7; clone size: many; CDR3 DNA: TGTGCCACTCAAAGTGTTGCGGCGACCTACGAGCAGTACTTC; CDR3 protein: CATQSVAATYEQYF
D gene: TRBD1; CDR3 length: 16; V gene: TRBV15; J gene: TRBJ2-2; clone size: .; CDR3 DNA: TGTGCCACCAGTGACAGGGGTAATAGGAACACCGGGGAGCTGTTTTTT; CDR3 protein: CATSDRGNRNTGELFF
D gene: TRBD1; CDR3 length: 15; V gene: TRBV29-1; J gene: TRBJ2-3; clone size: many; CDR3 DNA: TGCAGCGTGGGGGAGGACAGGGGCTACACAGATACGCAGTATTTT; CDR3 protein: CSVGEDRGYTDTQYF
D gene: .; CDR3 length: 11; V gene: TRBV20-1; J gene: TRBJ2-5; clone size: .; CDR3 DNA: TGCAGTGCGAAGAAGGGAGAGACCCAGTACTTC; CDR3 protein: CSAKKGETQYF
D gene: TRBD2; CDR3 length: 12; V gene: TRBV10-3; J gene: TRBJ2-7; clone size: many; CDR3 DNA: TGTGCCATCAGTGGGGAGGGTTACGAGCAGTACTTC; CDR3 protein: CAISGEGYEQYF
D gene: .; CDR3 length: 16; V gene: TRBV15; J gene: TRBJ1-1; clone size: many; CDR3 DNA: TGTGCCACCAGCAGAGATGGGGGGATTGGGAACACTGAAGCTTTCTTT; CDR3 protein: CATSRDGGIGNTEAFF
D gene: .; CDR3 length: 15; V gene: TRBV7-2; J gene: TRBJ2-5; clone size: many; CDR3 DNA: TGTGCCAGCAGCTTAGATAGGGTTTCTCAAGAGACCCAGTACTTC; CDR3 protein: CASSLDRVSQETQYF
D gene: .; CDR3 length: 9; V gene: TRBV27; J gene: TRBJ2-1; clone size: few; CDR3 DNA: TGTGCCAGCAGTTTACCGAAGGTCTTC; CDR3 protein: CASSLPKVF
D gene: TRBD1; CDR3 length: 14; V gene: TRBV7-8; J gene: TRBJ2-7; clone size: many; CDR3 DNA: TGTGCCAGCAGCTGGACAGGGGCCTCCTACGAGCAGTACTTC; CDR3 protein: CASSWTGASYEQYF
D gene: .; CDR3 length: 14; V gene: TRBV12-3/TRBV12-4; J gene: TRBJ2-5; clone size: .; CDR3 DNA: TGTGCCAGCAGTTTATTTAGTGGGGAAGAGACCCAGTACTTC; CDR3 protein: CASSLFSGEETQYF
D gene: .; CDR3 length: 13; V gene: TRBV5-8; J gene: TRBJ2-5; clone size: .; CDR3 DNA: TGTGCCAGCAGCGTTAGGGGTGACGAGACCCAGTACTTC; CDR3 protein: CASSVRGDETQYF
D gene: .; CDR3 length: 13; V gene: TRBV14; J gene: TRBJ2-1; clone size: many; CDR3 DNA: TGTGCCAGCAGCCAAAGCCTGTTTGGTGAGCAGTTCTTC; CDR3 protein: CASSQSLFGEQFF
D gene: TRBD1; CDR3 length: 20; V gene: TRBV7-8; J gene: TRBJ1-5; clone size: few; CDR3 DNA: TGTGCCAGCAGCTTGAGACGGTGGACAGGGATCCGTATTGGCAATCAGCCCCAGCATTTT; CDR3 protein: CASSLRRWTGIRIGNQPQHF
D gene: .; CDR3 length: 17; V gene: TRBV18; J gene: TRBJ2-3; clone size: few; CDR3 DNA: TGTGCCAGCTCACCCAGGACTATTCTACGAGACACAGATACGCAGTATTTT; CDR3 protein: CASSPRTILRDTDTQYF
D gene: TRBD1; CDR3 length: 15; V gene: TRBV25-1; J gene: TRBJ1-1; clone size: few; CDR3 DNA: TGTGCCAGCAGTGAATATACAGGGGTGAACACTGAAGCTTTCTTT; CDR3 protein: CASSEYTGVNTEAFF
D gene: .; CDR3 length: 16; V gene: TRBV15; J gene: TRBJ2-4; clone size: .; CDR3 DNA: TGTGCCACCAGCATCGGTACAGCGTCAGCCAAAAACATTCAGTACTTC; CDR3 protein: CATSIGTASAKNIQYF
D gene: .; CDR3 length: 10; V gene: TRBV20-1; J gene: TRBJ2-1; clone size: few; CDR3 DNA: TGCAGTGTCGGGTACAATGAGCAGTTCTTC; CDR3 protein: CSVGYNEQFF
D gene: .; CDR3 length: 14; V gene: TRBV28; J gene: TRBJ1-1; clone size: .; CDR3 DNA: TGTGCCAGCAGTTTTGACAGATCCAACACTGAAGCTTTCTTT; CDR3 protein: CASSFDRSNTEAFF
D gene: TRBD1; CDR3 length: 14; V gene: TRBV7-2; J gene: TRBJ2-3; clone size: many; CDR3 DNA: TGTGCCAGCAGCACGGGACAGAGCACAGATACGCAGTATTTT; CDR3 protein: CASSTGQSTDTQYF
D gene: TRBD1; CDR3 length: 16; V gene: TRBV10-3; J gene: TRBJ1-5; clone size: .; CDR3 DNA: TGTGCCATCAGCGACCCCTCAGGACAGGGATCTCAGCCCCAGCATTTT; CDR3 protein: CAISDPSGQGSQPQHF
D gene: .; CDR3 length: 15; V gene: TRBV5-5; J gene: TRBJ2-3; clone size: many; CDR3 DNA: TGTGCCAGCAGCAGTGCCGGGGACGGAGGAGATACGCAGTATTTT; CDR3 protein: CASSSAGDGGDTQYF
D gene: .; CDR3 length: 14; V gene: TRBV7-2; J gene: TRBJ2-1; clone size: many; CDR3 DNA: TGTGCCAGCAGCTTGACTTTTGGGGCTAATGAGCAGTTCTTC; CDR3 protein: CASSLTFGANEQFF
D gene: TRBD2; CDR3 length: 15; V gene: TRBV20-1; J gene: TRBJ2-3; clone size: few; CDR3 DNA: TGCAGTGCTAGAGGGATAAGCGGGGGACCAGATACGCAGTATTTT; CDR3 protein: CSARGISGGPDTQYF
D gene: TRBD2; CDR3 length: 16; V gene: TRBV6-1; J gene: TRBJ2-5; clone size: many; CDR3 DNA: TGTGCCAGCAGTCAGACTAGCGGGGGGCCCCCAGAGACCCAGTACTTC; CDR3 protein: CASSQTSGGPPETQYF
D gene: .; CDR3 length: 14; V gene: TRBV14; J gene: TRBJ2-3; clone size: .; CDR3 DNA: TGTGCCAGCAGCCAGGATGTTAGCACAGATACGCAGTATTTT; CDR3 protein: CASSQDVSTDTQYF
D gene: TRBD1; CDR3 length: 15; V gene: TRBV6-2/TRBV6-3; J gene: TRBJ1-5; clone size: few; CDR3 DNA: TGTGCCAGCAGTTACGGGACAGGGTTGCGTCAGCCCCAGCATTTT; CDR3 protein: CASSYGTGLRQPQHF
D gene: .; CDR3 length: 16; V gene: TRBV6-5; J gene: TRBJ1-1; clone size: .; CDR3 DNA: TGTGCCAGCAGTTACTCGAGATCAGCCCTTAGCACTGAAGCTTTCTTT; CDR3 protein: CASSYSRSALSTEAFF
D gene: .; CDR3 length: 15; V gene: TRBV4-3; J gene: TRBJ2-1; clone size: .; CDR3 DNA: TGCGCCAGCAGCCAAGATGCCCAGAACTACAATGAGCAGTTCTTC; CDR3 protein: CASSQDAQNYNEQFF
D gene: .; CDR3 length: 13; V gene: TRBV5-6; J gene: TRBJ1-6; clone size: few; CDR3 DNA: TGTGCCAGCAGCTTGGAGGAGGGAGCGGCCCTCCACTTT; CDR3 protein: CASSLEEGAALHF
D gene: .; CDR3 length: 17; V gene: TRBV28; J gene: TRBJ2-3; clone size: .; CDR3 DNA: TGTGCCAGCATAAACGGAGGCTCCCTTGAATACACAGATACGCAGTATTTT; CDR3 protein: CASINGGSLEYTDTQYF
D gene: .; CDR3 length: 13; V gene: TRBV6-6; J gene: TRBJ2-1; clone size: .; CDR3 DNA: TGTGCCAGCAGTTACACCGACTCCCGAAAGCAGTTCTTC; CDR3 protein: CASSYTDSRKQFF
D gene: .; CDR3 length: 15; V gene: TRBV10-3; J gene: TRBJ1-5; clone size: .; CDR3 DNA: TGTGCCAGTGGAAGGGGCCCTTCTAACAATCAGCCCCAGCATTTT; CDR3 protein: CASGRGPSNNQPQHF
D gene: TRBD1; CDR3 length: 16; V gene: TRBV6-5; J gene: TRBJ1-1; clone size: few; CDR3 DNA: TGTGCCAGCAGGAGACAGGGGGCGCTATCGGGCACTGAAGCTTTCTTT; CDR3 protein: CASRRQGALSGTEAFF
D gene: .; CDR3 length: 15; V gene: TRBV20-1; J gene: TRBJ2-3; clone size: .; CDR3 DNA: TGCAGTGCTAGAGAGTATCTCCTAAATACAGATACGCAGTATTTT; CDR3 protein: CSAREYLLNTDTQYF
D gene: TRBD1; CDR3 length: 15; V gene: TRBV7-2; J gene: TRBJ1-2; clone size: many; CDR3 DNA: TGTGCCAGCAGACCCTCCCCCGCAGGGGGCGAGGGTTACACCTTC; CDR3 protein: CASRPSPAGGEGYTF
D gene: .; CDR3 length: 16; V gene: TRBV20-1; J gene: TRBJ1-5; clone size: many; CDR3 DNA: TGCAGTGCTAGAGGGGGGGCACTAGACCCCAATCAGCCCCAGCATTTT; CDR3 protein: CSARGGALDPNQPQHF
D gene: TRBD1; CDR3 length: 17; V gene: TRBV12-3/TRBV12-4; J gene: TRBJ2-2; clone size: .; CDR3 DNA: TGTGCCAGCAGTTTAGGATCCGGGACAGGGGGCACCGGGGAGCTGTTTTTT; CDR3 protein: CASSLGSGTGGTGELFF
D gene: .; CDR3 length: 15; V gene: TRBV7-2; J gene: TRBJ1-1; clone size: many; CDR3 DNA: TGTGCCAGCAGCAAATCAGAGACAAGGAACACTGAAGCTTTCTTT; CDR3 protein: CASSKSETRNTEAFF